Detailed here is one TCR beta chain. Using its own MiXCR run on the RT-PCR reads, TCRdb lists one record per CDR3 protein. The sample includes about 680,000 distinct CDR3 sequences, over 12% of them seen just once. Germline-derived CDR1 and CDR2 are KGHDR and SFDVKD. Germline trimming cut 5 bases from V and 8 bases from J; bases unmatched to any gene: 14. CDR3 size: 18 residues. Sequencing was performed on memory CD4+ T cells from blood. The V and J genes are TRBV24-1 and TRBJ2-1, with 13 bases lining up with TRBD2. This clonotype originated in a female donor in good health, serving as a healthy control. The CDR3 DNA sequence: TGTGCCACCAGTGGCCACATTGGGACTAGCGGGAATAATGATGAGCAGTTCTTC. Translated: CATSGHIGTSGNNDEQFF.